A single sample gave rise to the 30 T cell receptor beta chains below, sequenced in a study of radiation and T cells in renal cell carcinoma. Generated by immunoSEQ multiplex PCR, the TCRdb table keeps only in-frame clones and is missing some. The table lists 140,000 to 150,000 clones, roughly nine tenths of them singletons. As for time point: baseline pretreatment blood. Treatment reported: 15 Gy SBRT to primary tumor, nephrectomy 4 weeks later. The source was blood, collected from a patient whose treatment included radiotherapy and nephrectomy. Receptors were obtained from a woman aged 70 to 79 with renal cell carcinoma.

This clone was seen more than once but under ten times. The J gene is TRBJ1-1, the V gene TRBV19; D remains unclear. V lost 8 bases and J 1 base, leaving 14 bases between the germline ends. There are 14 residues in the CDR3. Germline CDR1 reads LNHDA; CDR2 reads SQIVND (reference sequence). In DNA, the CDR3 is TGTGCCAGTTCATCGATTTCGGCGAACACTGAAGCTTTCTTT. Translating it yields CASSSISANTEAFF.

The rearrangement links TRBV4-1 to TRBJ1-3; 7 bases are shared with TRBD1. Germline CDR1 reads MGHRA; CDR2 reads YSYEKL. V shed 3 bases and J 3 bases; nucleotides not matched to a gene: 8. The CDR3 covers 16 residues. The CDR3 loop reads CASSHTSGGIGNTIYF. Written as DNA, the CDR3 is TGCGCCAGCAGCCATACGTCAGGGGGAATTGGAAACACCATATATTTT.

The chain employs TRBV5-1 and TRBJ2-3; a weak D match, TRBD1 (6 bases). The CDR3 is made up of 15 amino acids. The V end lost 5 bases, the J end lost 0 bases, and 13 bases lay between the germline ends. From germline, CDR1 is SGHRS and CDR2 YFSETQ. The CDR3 nucleotides read TGCGCCAGCAGATTCGACAGGATCAGCACAGATACGCAGTATTTT. This encodes CASRFDRISTDTQYF.

This sequence joins TRBV19 and TRBJ2-5, with TRBD2 matching 9 bases. The CDR3 is 17 amino acids. Unmatched junction bases numbered 7, after V lost 1 base and J lost 1 base. Germline CDR1 reads LNHDA; CDR2 reads SQIVND (reference sequence). The CDR3 nucleotides are TGTGCCAGTAGTATAGCGGCTAGCGGGGCCCTCCAAGAGACCCAGTACTTC. Its protein product is CASSIAASGALQETQYF.

J is TRBJ1-2 and V is TRBV7-3, with TRBD1 identical over 9 bases. The CDR3 spans 16 residues. Trimming cost V 5 bases and J 6 bases; bases outside gene matches: 13. The germline gives CDR1 SGHTA, CDR2 FQGTGA. The CDR3, as DNA: TGTGCCAGCAGCCCGAATGGTCCTTGGACAGGGGATGGCTACACCTTC. Translating gives CASSPNGPWTGDGYTF.

The chain is built from TRBV19 and TRBJ1-1; D gene ambiguous. The CDR3 is 14 amino acids. The V and J ends lost 6 bases and 4 bases respectively, with 15 bases between them. CDR1 and CDR2 (germline): LNHDA, SQIVND (reference sequence). The CDR3 nucleotides read TGTGCCAGTAGCCGTGGGGTAACGGGCACTGAAGCTTTCTTT. It translates to CASSRGVTGTEAFF. The whole variable domain, remainder taken from reference TRBV19 and TRBJ1-1, is DGGITQSPKYLFRKEGQNVTLSCEQNLNHDAMYWYRQDPGQGLRLIYYSQIVNDFQKGDIAEGYSVSREKKESFPLTVTSAQKNPTAFYLCASSRGVTGTEAFFGQGTRLTVV.

The chain employs TRBV7-3 and TRBJ2-2; possibly TRBD1 for D (5 bases). V gave up 2 bases and J gave up 1 base, with 8 bases separating them. The CDR3 has 15 residues. CDR1 and CDR2 from the germline V gene are SGHTA and FQGTGA. The chain's CDR3 is CASSLQGMNTGELFF. As DNA, the CDR3 is TGTGCCAGCAGCTTACAGGGAATGAACACCGGGGAGCTGTTTTTT.

The rearrangement joins TRBV28 to TRBJ1-2; 10 positions match TRBD1. CDR1 and CDR2 from the germline V gene are MDHEN and SYDVKM. This CDR3 is 18 amino acids long. Trimming took 6 bases from V and 3 from J; bases not matched to a gene: 16. CDR3 region: CASRNIGTGAQGYYGYTF. CDR3 DNA sequence: TGTGCCAGCAGAAATATCGGGACAGGGGCCCAAGGGTACTATGGCTACACCTTC.

The CDR3 bases are TGTGCCAGCTCACCACAGGGGACAAATTCACCCCTCCACTTT. Protein sequence: CASSPQGTNSPLHF. The chain couples TRBV18 to TRBJ1-6; maybe TRBD1 (6 bases). Germline CDR1 KGHSH, CDR2 LQKENI. This CDR3 comprises 14 residues. V was shortened by 1 base and J by 7 bases, with 8 bases between the two germline ends.

This clone was observed a single time. This chain joins TRBV6-5 and TRBJ2-2; D gene unclear. V gave up 5 bases and J gave up 8 bases, with 6 bases separating them. From germline, CDR1 is MNHEY and CDR2 SVGAGI. The CDR3 consists of 11 residues. CDR3 sequence reads: CASSREGELFF. CDR3 nucleotide sequence: TGTGCCAGCAGTCGTGAAGGGGAGCTGTTTTTT.

This chain links TRBV6-5 with TRBJ2-1; TRBD1 aligns across 8 bases. V was pared by 6 bases and J by 7 bases, with 8 bases of the junction left unmatched. The CDR3 contains 14 residues. Per the germline V gene, CDR1 is MNHEY and CDR2 is SVGAGI. For the CDR3, the DNA is TGTGCCAGCAGGATAGGGACAGGTATTAATGAGCAGTTCTTC. Its translation: CASRIGTGINEQFF.

The chain employs TRBV27 and TRBJ2-7; 8 bases match TRBD1. Germline CDR1 MNHEY, CDR2 SMNVEV (reference sequence). V was pared by 5 bases and J by 1 base, with 10 bases of the junction left unmatched. The CDR3 contains 16 residues. The CDR3: CASSRAGTGESYEQYF. The CDR3 DNA reads TGTGCCAGCAGTCGAGCCGGGACAGGCGAATCCTACGAGCAGTACTTC.

The V gene is TRBV5-1, the J gene TRBJ2-1, with 8 positions matching TRBD2. J was trimmed by 5 bases and V by 1 base; bases with no gene match: 8. The CDR3 is 16 amino acids. CDR1 and CDR2 from the germline V gene are SGHRS and YFSETQ. CDR3 protein: CASSLPGLEINNEQFF. DNA of the CDR3: TGCGCCAGCAGCTTGCCGGGACTAGAGATAAACAATGAGCAGTTCTTC.

This sequence joins TRBV10-3 and TRBJ1-4; D unclear. V shed 1 base and J shed 3 bases, with 3 bases lying between them. The CDR3 runs 13 residues. Germline loops: CDR1 ENHRY, CDR2 SYGVKD. The CDR3 loop reads CAISEFPNEKLFF. CDR3 DNA sequence: TGTGCCATCAGTGAGTTTCCTAATGAAAAACTGTTTTTT.

The chain is built from TRBV7-3 and TRBJ1-6; TRBD1 aligns across 9 bases. Germline V gives CDR1 SGHTA, CDR2 FQGTGA. This CDR3 spans 14 amino acids. V dropped 2 bases and J dropped 7; count of bases not matched to a gene: 0. The CDR3 loop reads CASSLGTGNSPLHF. CDR3 DNA: TGTGCCAGCAGCTTAGGGACAGGGAATTCACCCCTCCACTTT. The full variable domain, its missing parts supplied by reference TRBV7-3 and TRBJ1-6, is GAGVSQTPSNKVTEKGKYVELRCDPISGHTALYWYRQSLGQGPEFLIYFQGTGAADDSGLPNDRFFAVRPEGSVSTLKIQRTERGDSAVYLCASSLGTGNSPLHFGNGTRLTVT.

This chain connects TRBV19 to TRBJ2-6; D uncertain. Germline V gene lookup returns CDR1 LNHDA and CDR2 SQIVND (reference sequence). There are 14 residues in the CDR3. Trimming took 5 bases from V and 4 from J, leaving 9 bases between them. CDR3 amino acids: CASSARTGANVLTF. CDR3 nucleotides: TGTGCCAGTAGTGCCCGGACGGGGGCCAACGTCCTGACTTTC.

The chain couples TRBV5-1 to TRBJ2-1; D is perhaps TRBD2 (6 bases). Germline CDR1 and CDR2: SGHRS and YFSETQ. V was pared by 0 bases and J by 1 base, with 8 bases between. This CDR3 is built from 15 residues. CDR3 residues: CASSLALASYNEQFF. The CDR3 coding sequence is TGCGCCAGCAGCTTGGCGCTAGCGTCCTACAATGAGCAGTTCTTC.

The rearrangement joins TRBV20-1 to TRBJ1-1; no definite D call. Per germline, CDR1 DFQATT and CDR2 SNEGSKA (reference sequence). CDR3 length: 11 residues. The V end lost 6 bases, the J end lost 4 bases, and 9 bases lay between the germline ends. CDR3 sequence reads: CSAAKGTEAFF. The CDR3 DNA sequence: TGCAGTGCGGCCAAGGGCACTGAAGCTTTCTTT.

This chain joins TRBV19 and TRBJ1-5; maybe TRBD1 (5 bases). V was cut by 7 bases and J by 4 bases, with 17 bases left in between. Germline V lookup: CDR1 LNHDA, CDR2 SQIVND (reference sequence). The CDR3 has 15 residues. The CDR3 region has the DNA TGTGCCAGTAAAACTTCCCGAGGGGAAAATCAGCCCCAGCATTTT. It codes for CASKTSRGENQPQHF.

V usage is TRBV7-9 and J usage is TRBJ2-7; possible D gene TRBD1, 5 bases. The CDR3 spans 12 residues. Trimming cost V 3 bases and J 6 bases, with 9 bases left between them. Looked up from germline, CDR1 is SEHNR and CDR2 is FQNEAQ (reference sequence). The CDR3 DNA reads as TGTGCCAGCAGCTTCCAAAGGGGCGAGCAGTACTTC. Translating gives CASSFQRGEQYF.

The chain links TRBV7-6 to TRBJ2-3; the D is unclear. Germline V gene data show CDR1 as SGHVS and CDR2 as FNYEAQ. Trimming left V 1 base short and J 5 bases short, with 1 base between. This CDR3 is built from 11 residues. CDR3 sequence: CASSLVDTQYF. As DNA, the CDR3 is TGTGCCAGCAGCTTAGTAGATACGCAGTATTTT.

In this sample, this clone turned up once. The rearrangement uses TRBV4-1 and TRBJ2-3, with D tentatively TRBD1 or TRBD2 (5 bases each). The CDR3 has 14 residues. V gave up 4 bases and J gave up 1 base, with 9 bases separating them. Germline V lookup: CDR1 MGHRA, CDR2 YSYEKL. This CDR3 is CASSPGTRTDTQYF. DNA of the CDR3: TGCGCCAGCAGCCCGGGGACCCGCACAGATACGCAGTATTTT.

Note on this clone: The same CDR3 arises from other DNA sequences in this sample as well. The chain's CDR3 is CASSDSYEQYF. DNA of the CDR3: TGTGCCAGCAGTGACTCCTACGAGCAGTACTTC. J is TRBJ2-7 and V is TRBV2; D remains ambiguous. This CDR3 contains 11 residues. Germline V gives CDR1 SNHLY, CDR2 FYNNEI. The germline V and J ends were trimmed by 3 bases and 0 bases, with 0 bases remaining between them. Based on the CDR3 plus reference TRBV2 and TRBJ2-7, the full variable domain is EPEVTQTPSHQVTQMGQEVILRCVPISNHLYFYWYRQILGQKVEFLVSFYNNEISEKSEIFDDQFSVERPDGSNFTLKIRSTKLEDSAMYFCASSDSYEQYFGPGTRLTVT.

The chain carries TRBV30 and TRBJ1-1; tentatively, D is TRBD1 (6 bases). V dropped 4 bases and J dropped 3 bases, with 15 bases sitting between them. Germline values: CDR1 GTSNPN, CDR2 SVGIG (reference sequence). CDR3 size: 14 residues. As DNA, the CDR3 is TGTGCCTGGACCGGGGGGGGCCGGTACACTGAAGCTTTCTTT. It is translated as CAWTGGGRYTEAFF.

The gene calls are TRBV10-3 and TRBJ1-6; D remains ambiguous. This CDR3 is 16 amino acids long. The germline gives CDR1 ENHRY, CDR2 SYGVKD. V dropped 0 bases and J dropped 10 bases, with 16 bases sitting between them. The CDR3 is CAISESRTGGISPLHF. For the CDR3, the DNA is TGTGCCATCAGTGAGTCGAGAACTGGCGGGATCTCACCCCTCCACTTT.

The chain recombines TRBV7-9 with TRBJ2-1; TRBD1 matches 7 bases. The V gene end was trimmed by 3 bases and the J gene end by 12 bases; junction bases not matched to a gene: 8. The germline CDR1 and CDR2 sequences are SEHNR and FQNEAQ (reference sequence). The CDR3 loop spans 13 amino acids. CDR3 loop: CASSLGQTHGQFF. CDR3 DNA: TGTGCCAGCAGCTTGGGACAGACACATGGGCAGTTCTTC.

The chain couples TRBV7-2 to TRBJ2-3; D is ambiguous. The V end was cut by 1 base, the J end by 1 base, with 9 bases between. The germline gives CDR1 SGHTA, CDR2 FQGNSA. The CDR3 is 15 residues long. Here the CDR3 reads CASSLVMMGTDTQYF. CDR3 DNA: TGTGCCAGCAGCTTAGTTATGATGGGCACAGATACGCAGTATTTT.

In its sample, this clone was seen once. The genes are TRBV11-2 and TRBJ2-2; 7 nucleotides match TRBD1. V lost 2 bases and J lost 0; bases outside the gene matches: 3. The CDR3 totals 16 residues. Per germline, CDR1 SGHAT and CDR2 FQNNGV. The DNA for the CDR3 is TGTGCCAGCAGCTTAAGGGGGCAAGCGAACACCGGGGAGCTGTTTTTT. This gives the protein CASSLRGQANTGELFF. Complete variable domain (other parts from reference TRBV11-2 and TRBJ2-2): EAGVAQSPRYKIIEKRQSVAFWCNPISGHATLYWYQQILGQGPKLLIQFQNNGVVDDSQLPKDRFSAERLKGVDSTLKIQPAKLEDSAVYLCASSLRGQANTGELFFGEGSRLTVL.

The CDR3 sequence is CASSHTSEGWIEQYF. The CDR3 DNA reads as TGCGCCAGCAGCCACACTAGCGAGGGGTGGATAGAGCAGTACTTC. The V and J genes are TRBV5-1 and TRBJ2-7, with 7 nucleotides matching TRBD2. Germline assignment: CDR1 SGHRS and CDR2 YFSETQ. CDR3 length: 15 amino acids. V was pared by 4 bases and J by 7 bases, with 14 bases of the junction left unmatched. Filled out from reference TRBV5-1 and TRBJ2-7, the complete variable domain reads KAGVTQTPRYLIKTRGQQVTLSCSPISGHRSVSWYQQTPGQGLQFLFEYFSETQRNKGNFPGRFSGRQFSNSRSEMNVSTLELGDSALYLCASSHTSEGWIEQYFGPGTRLTVT.

The V gene is TRBV7-2, the J gene TRBJ2-3; D unclear. Germline V gene lookup returns CDR1 SGHTA and CDR2 FQGNSA. CDR3 length: 14 residues. The ends were cut back, 1 base at V and 3 bases at J, with 8 bases in the middle. CDR3 coding DNA: TGTGCCAGCAGCTTAGGGGGTACGACAGATACGCAGTATTTT. Translation: CASSLGGTTDTQYF. Combining the CDR3 with reference TRBV7-2 and TRBJ2-3 gives the whole variable domain GAGVSQSPSNKVTEKGKDVELRCDPISGHTALYWYRQSLGQGLEFLIYFQGNSAPDKSGLPSDRFSAERTGGSVSTLTIQRTQQEDSAVYLCASSLGGTTDTQYFGPGTRLTVL.